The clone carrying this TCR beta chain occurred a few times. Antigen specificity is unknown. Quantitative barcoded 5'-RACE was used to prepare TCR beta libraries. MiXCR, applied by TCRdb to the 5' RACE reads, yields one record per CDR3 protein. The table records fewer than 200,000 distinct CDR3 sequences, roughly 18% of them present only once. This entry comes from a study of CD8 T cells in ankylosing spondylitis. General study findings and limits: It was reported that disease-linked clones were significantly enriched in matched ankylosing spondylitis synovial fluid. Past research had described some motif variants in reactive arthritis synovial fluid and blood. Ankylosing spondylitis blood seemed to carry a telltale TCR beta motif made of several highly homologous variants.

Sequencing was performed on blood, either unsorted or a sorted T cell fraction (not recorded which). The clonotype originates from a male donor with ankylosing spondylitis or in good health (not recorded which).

CDR3 loop: CSARDGRQPQHF. DNA for the CDR3: TGCAGTGCTAGAGACGGTAGGCAGCCCCAGCATTTT. The chain carries TRBV20-1 and TRBJ1-5; D gene unclear. Germline V gene sequence: CDR1 DFQATT, CDR2 SNEGSKA (reference sequence). V was pared by 0 bases and J by 7 bases, with 7 bases between. The CDR3 loop spans 12 amino acids.